The 21 T cell receptor beta chains below were found in one sample sequenced in a study of cytomegalovirus exposure and HLA in healthy donors. The PCR contained 60 Vbeta and 13 Jbeta primers. Using immunoSEQ multiplex PCR, the repertoire was profiled, and TCRdb retains in-frame clones only, with some absent. The data hold some 130,000 clones, with around 63% observed a single time. The sample consisted of PBMCs. All receptors derive from a human donor in good health.

The chain joins TRBV18 to TRBJ1-4; possible D gene TRBD1, 6 bases. The CDR3 totals 17 residues. Germline V CDR1 and CDR2: KGHSH, LQKENI. Trimming stripped 4 bases from V and 0 bases from J, with 15 bases between. The CDR3 is CASSQRQAGATNEKLFF. CDR3 sequence (DNA): TGTGCCAGCTCACAACGACAGGCCGGAGCAACTAATGAAAAACTGTTTTTT.

In this sample, this clone turned up a few times. The chain uses TRBV28 and TRBJ2-1; D is perhaps TRBD2 (5 bases). Trimming stripped 2 bases from V and 3 bases from J, with 14 bases between. This CDR3 spans 16 amino acids. Per germline, CDR1 MDHEN and CDR2 SYDVKM. The CDR3 DNA is TGTGCCAGCAGTTTAGAGGGAGTCCGAAACTACAATGAGCAGTTCTTC. Translation: CASSLEGVRNYNEQFF.

This chain uses TRBV19 with TRBJ2-1; TRBD1 might be the D (6 bases). Trimming pared 9 bases from V and 4 bases from J, leaving 16 bases between. CDR1 is LNHDA and CDR2 is SQIVND in the germline V gene (reference sequence). The CDR3 runs to 14 residues. CDR3: CASTQGSNYNEQFF. As DNA, the CDR3 is TGTGCCAGCACACAGGGAAGTAATTACAATGAGCAGTTCTTC.

CDR3 bases: TGTGCCAGCACCTTGACAGGGGGCCGGGGCGGGGAGCTGTTTTTT. Translated, it gives CASTLTGGRGGELFF. The chain joins TRBV28 to TRBJ2-2, with TRBD1 matching 10 bases. The CDR3 spans 15 residues. Per the germline V gene, CDR1 is MDHEN and CDR2 is SYDVKM. The J segment lost 7 bases and the V segment lost 7 bases, leaving 9 bases of the junction unmatched.

The chain recombines TRBV6-4 with TRBJ2-1; 9 bases are shared with TRBD1. V lost 3 bases, J lost 6 bases, and 9 bases stayed unmatched. Looked up from germline, CDR1 is MRHNA and CDR2 is SNTAGT. The CDR3 sequence is 16 residues long. As DNA, the CDR3 is TGTGCCAGCAGTGATACACAGGGGGCTCCTGGCAATGAGCAGTTCTTC. As protein: CASSDTQGAPGNEQFF.

The chain joins TRBV7-9 to TRBJ1-6; TRBD1 is a possible D gene (6 bases). V dropped 6 bases and J dropped 10 bases, with 16 bases sitting between them. Germline V gene sequence: CDR1 SEHNR, CDR2 FQNEAQ (reference sequence). This CDR3 comprises 14 residues. CDR3 DNA: TGTGCCAGCAGTCCGCAGGGGATGGAGTCACCCCTCCACTTT. Translating gives CASSPQGMESPLHF. Drawing the rest from reference TRBV7-9 and TRBJ1-6, the complete variable domain is DTGVSQNPRHKITKRGQNVTFRCDPISEHNRLYWYRQTLGQGPEFLTYFQNEAQLEKSRLLSDRFSAERPKGSFSTLEIQRTEQGDSAMYLCASSPQGMESPLHFGNGTRLTVT.

This chain joins TRBV7-2 and TRBJ1-1; possibly TRBD1 for D (5 bases). The CDR3 contains 16 residues. Germline V gene data show CDR1 as SGHTA and CDR2 as FQGNSA. The V end lost 7 bases, the J end lost 0 bases, and 18 bases lay between the germline ends. The CDR3 DNA is TGTGCCAGCAACACCCAGGGAAGGCAATTGAACACTGAAGCTTTCTTT. Translation gives CASNTQGRQLNTEAFF.

The rearrangement uses TRBV28 and TRBJ2-1, with 7 bases lining up with TRBD2. The V gene end was trimmed by 6 bases and the J gene end by 7 bases; junction bases not matched to a gene: 12. Germline V CDR1 and CDR2: MDHEN, SYDVKM. This CDR3 is 15 amino acids long. CDR3 amino acids: CASSLAGTGGNEQFF. CDR3 sequence (DNA): TGTGCCAGCAGCCTAGCCGGGACCGGGGGGAATGAGCAGTTCTTC.

The genes are TRBV6-5 and TRBJ1-5; tentatively, D is TRBD1 (5 bases). The germline V and J ends were trimmed by 6 bases and 6 bases, with 12 bases remaining between them. This CDR3 spans 13 amino acids. The germline V gene has CDR1 MNHEY and CDR2 SVGAGI. This CDR3 is CASRRSGFQPQHF. CDR3 in DNA: TGTGCCAGCAGGCGGTCAGGGTTTCAGCCCCAGCATTTT.

CDR3 amino acids: CASSGERNTGELFF. The CDR3 DNA follows: TGTGCCAGTAGTGGGGAGCGAAACACCGGGGAGCTGTTTTTT. This chain links TRBV19 with TRBJ2-2, with D possibly matching TRBD2 (5 bases). Germline CDR1 LNHDA, CDR2 SQIVND (reference sequence). Trimming shortened V by 5 bases and J by 2 bases, and 9 bases separated the two germline ends. The CDR3 is 14 amino acids.

The V gene is TRBV18, the J gene TRBJ1-1, with D perhaps TRBD1 (5 bases). Germline V gives CDR1 KGHSH, CDR2 LQKENI. The V end lost 4 bases, the J end lost 5 bases, and 11 bases lay between the germline ends. The CDR3 has 13 residues. CDR3: CASSQGRETEAFF. The CDR3 coding sequence is TGTGCCAGCTCACAGGGGCGGGAAACTGAAGCTTTCTTT.

This chain uses TRBV10-3 with TRBJ2-1, with D perhaps TRBD1 (6 bases). Per the germline V gene, CDR1 is ENHRY and CDR2 is SYGVKD. Between the trimmed V and J ends, which lost 6 bases and 1 base, there was a span of 13 bases. This CDR3 spans 15 amino acids. CDR3 DNA sequence: TGTGCCATCAGGGATTCGAGGGGGTCCTACAATGAGCAGTTCTTC. This sequence encodes CAIRDSRGSYNEQFF.

The chain couples TRBV19 to TRBJ1-4; D remains unclear. V was trimmed by 3 bases and J by 7 bases, leaving 18 bases between them. Per germline, CDR1 LNHDA and CDR2 SQIVND (reference sequence). The CDR3 is 16 amino acids. For the CDR3, the DNA is TGTGCCAGTAGTATCCCCCGGGGAGGTCGGAGTGAAAAACTGTTTTTT. This encodes CASSIPRGGRSEKLFF.

The V call is TRBV5-4, the J call TRBJ1-3; 7 bases are a match to TRBD1. Trimming took 4 bases from V and 4 from J; bases not matched to a gene: 8. CDR1 SGHNT and CDR2 YYREEE come from the germline V gene (reference sequence). CDR3 length: 15 amino acids. CDR3 loop: CASSVDRVQGNTIYF. CDR3 bases: TGTGCCAGCAGCGTTGACAGGGTGCAAGGAAACACCATATATTTT.

V is TRBV5-5 and J is TRBJ1-1; 7 bases are shared with TRBD1. V was pared by 4 bases and J by 4 bases, with 10 bases of the junction left unmatched. Germline CDR1 reads SGHKS; CDR2 reads YYEKEE (reference sequence). The CDR3 has 15 amino acids. CDR3 sequence reads: CASSGQTGDGTEAFF. DNA for the CDR3: TGTGCCAGCAGCGGCCAAACAGGGGACGGCACTGAAGCTTTCTTT.

The chain has TRBV5-4 and TRBJ2-4, with TRBD2 identical over 11 bases. The CDR3 contains 19 residues. From germline, CDR1 is SGHNT and CDR2 YYREEE (reference sequence). Trimming removed 3 bases from V and 5 bases from J; junction bases left unmatched: 16. The CDR3 loop is CASSSGGYSGRAGENIQYF. The CDR3 DNA reads TGTGCCAGCAGCTCGGGGGGGTATAGCGGGAGGGCCGGGGAAAACATTCAGTACTTC.

This chain links TRBV19 with TRBJ2-7, with 7 bases identical to TRBD2. J lost 6 bases, V lost 5 bases, and 10 bases had no gene match. CDR3 length: 14 amino acids. Germline V gives CDR1 LNHDA, CDR2 SQIVND (reference sequence). The CDR3 loop is CASSPGTKTREQYF. The CDR3 bases are TGTGCCAGTAGTCCGGGGACTAAGACCCGCGAGCAGTACTTC. Drawing the rest from reference TRBV19 and TRBJ2-7, the complete variable domain is DGGITQSPKYLFRKEGQNVTLSCEQNLNHDAMYWYRQDPGQGLRLIYYSQIVNDFQKGDIAEGYSVSREKKESFPLTVTSAQKNPTAFYLCASSPGTKTREQYFGPGTRLTVT.

The V call is TRBV13, the J call TRBJ2-1; D is possibly TRBD2 (5 bases). The V gene lost 5 bases and the J gene lost 8 bases, with 31 bases spanning the gap. The CDR3 is 19 amino acids. The V gene's germline CDR1 is PRHDT and CDR2 FYEKMQ (reference sequence). The CDR3 nucleotides are TGTGCCAGCAGCCTCTGGCTGCCCTCCGGGCCCCGTGGGCGGGATGAGCAGTTCTTC. Its protein product is CASSLWLPSGPRGRDEQFF.

This chain joins TRBV4-1 and TRBJ2-3; D is unclear. The V end was cut by 0 bases, the J end by 6 bases, with 7 bases between. Germline V gives CDR1 MGHRA, CDR2 YSYEKL. The CDR3 sequence is 13 residues long. CDR3 sequence reads: CASSQDTGDTQYF. The CDR3 bases are TGCGCCAGCAGCCAAGATACGGGTGATACGCAGTATTTT.

The chain employs TRBV5-1 and TRBJ2-5, with a possible D match to TRBD1 (6 bases). Germline V gene sequence: CDR1 SGHRS, CDR2 YFSETQ. This CDR3 comprises 14 residues. The V and J ends lost 1 base and 3 bases respectively, with 10 bases between them. CDR3 DNA sequence: TGCGCCAGCAGCTTGTTGGACAGCAAAGAGACCCAGTACTTC. Translating it yields CASSLLDSKETQYF.

This chain joins TRBV9 and TRBJ2-1, with 10 bases fitting TRBD1. Per germline, CDR1 SGDLS and CDR2 YYNGEE. The trim removed 4 bases at V and 7 bases at J, leaving 20 bases unmatched. The CDR3 extends over 19 amino acids. As DNA, the CDR3 is TGTGCCAGCAGCCCGCGTCCCGGGACAGGGGTGGGGGCGGGGAATGAGCAGTTCTTC. It encodes CASSPRPGTGVGAGNEQFF.